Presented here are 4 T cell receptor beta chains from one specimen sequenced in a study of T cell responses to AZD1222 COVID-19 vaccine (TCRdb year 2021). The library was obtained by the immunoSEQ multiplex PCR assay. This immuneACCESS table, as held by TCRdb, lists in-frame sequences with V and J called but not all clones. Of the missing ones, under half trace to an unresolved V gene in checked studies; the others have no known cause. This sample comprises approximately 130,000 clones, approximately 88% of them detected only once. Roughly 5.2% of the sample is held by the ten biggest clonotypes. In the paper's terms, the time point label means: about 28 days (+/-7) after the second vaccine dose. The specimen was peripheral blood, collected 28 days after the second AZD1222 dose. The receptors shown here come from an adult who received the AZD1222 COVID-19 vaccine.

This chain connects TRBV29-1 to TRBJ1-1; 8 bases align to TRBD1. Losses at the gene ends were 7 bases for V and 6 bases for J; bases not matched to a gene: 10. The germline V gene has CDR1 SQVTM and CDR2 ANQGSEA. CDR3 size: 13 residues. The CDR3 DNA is TGCAGCGCACGACAGGGGCTGATCCCTGAAGCTTTCTTT. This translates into CSARQGLIPEAFF.

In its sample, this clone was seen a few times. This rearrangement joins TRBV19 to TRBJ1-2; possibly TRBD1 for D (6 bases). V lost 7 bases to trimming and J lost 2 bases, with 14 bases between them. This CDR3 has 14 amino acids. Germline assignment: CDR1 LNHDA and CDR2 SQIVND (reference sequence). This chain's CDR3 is CASNHGRGNYGYTF. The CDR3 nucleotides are TGTGCCAGTAACCATGGCAGGGGAAACTATGGCTACACCTTC.

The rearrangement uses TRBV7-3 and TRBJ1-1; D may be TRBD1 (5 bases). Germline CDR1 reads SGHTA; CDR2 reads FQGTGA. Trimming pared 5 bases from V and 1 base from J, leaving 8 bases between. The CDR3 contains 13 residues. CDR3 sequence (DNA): TGTGCCAGCAGCCCCGGGGGGAACACTGAAGCTTTCTTT. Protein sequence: CASSPGGNTEAFF.

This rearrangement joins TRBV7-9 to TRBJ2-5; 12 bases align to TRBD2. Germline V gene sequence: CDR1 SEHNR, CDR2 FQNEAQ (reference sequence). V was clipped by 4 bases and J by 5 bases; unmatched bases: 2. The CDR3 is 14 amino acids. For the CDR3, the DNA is TGTGCCAGCAGCTGGACTAGCGGGATGGAGACCCAGTACTTC. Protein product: CASSWTSGMETQYF. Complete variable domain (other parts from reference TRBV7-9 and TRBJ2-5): DTGVSQNPRHKITKRGQNVTFRCDPISEHNRLYWYRQTLGQGPEFLTYFQNEAQLEKSRLLSDRFSAERPKGSFSTLEIQRTEQGDSAMYLCASSWTSGMETQYFGPGTRLLVL.